This TCR beta chain was documented in a study of OX40 agonist ivuxolimab in advanced cancers. In regard to this clone: At one of its ends the junction is not consistent with the germline gene, which may arise from a read error.

Profiled with immunoSEQ multiplex PCR; TCRdb holds only in-frame clones, not every one. The data show tens of thousands of clones, roughly nine tenths seen once. The germline V gene encodes CDR1 MNHNS and CDR2 SASEGT. This CDR3 is built from 12 residues. Sample: CD4+ or CD8+ T cells sorted from blood, taken in a trial of the OX40 agonist ivuxolimab. This receptor was obtained from an adult with an advanced solid tumor such as melanoma, head and neck, liver or kidney cancer. The chain recombines TRBV6-1 with TRBJ2-7, with 9 bases identical to TRBD2. CDR3 loop: CASSEVRLAVIF. DNA for the CDR3: TGTGCCAGCAGTGAAGTCCGACTAGCGGTTATATTC.